This passage covers 8 T cell receptor beta chains from one sample sequenced in a study of identical twins. TCRdb reprocessed the 5' RACE reads via MiXCR and lists one record per CDR3 protein. This table has approximately 490,000 distinct CDR3 sequences, around 22% appearing once. These data are also associated with another study on yellow fever vaccine responses in identical twins.

Sequenced input: CD4+ T cells sorted from blood. These receptors came from a woman between 18 and 30 years old in good health.

The V and J genes are TRBV5-1 and TRBJ1-3; no clear D gene. The CDR3 has 17 residues. V was clipped by 0 bases and J by 1 base, with 14 bases between them. Germline V CDR1 and CDR2: SGHRS, YFSETQ. CDR3 sequence: CASSLEAGPGSGNTIYF. The CDR3 coding sequence is TGCGCCAGCAGCTTGGAGGCTGGGCCAGGTTCTGGAAACACCATATATTTT.

This clonotype was seen many times. The chain has TRBV5-1 and TRBJ1-1; D not certain. Trimming removed 2 bases from V and 4 bases from J, with 12 bases in between. CDR3 length: 14 amino acids. Germline-derived CDR1 and CDR2 are SGHRS and YFSETQ. The CDR3 spells CASSFDPTLTEAFF. CDR3 nucleotides: TGCGCCAGCAGCTTTGATCCAACGCTCACTGAAGCTTTCTTT.

CDR3 sequence (DNA): TGTGCCACCAGCCTCGGACTAGCCGGGTTCTCCAATGAGCAGTTCTTC. Translation gives CATSLGLAGFSNEQFF. The rearrangement uses TRBV15 and TRBJ2-1, with TRBD2 identical over 8 bases. Trimming at V came to 5 bases and at J to 6 bases, leaving 12 bases not matched to a gene. CDR3 length: 16 residues. The germline V gene has CDR1 LNHNV and CDR2 YYDKDF (reference sequence).

V usage is TRBV10-3 and J usage is TRBJ2-5; maybe TRBD2 (6 bases). CDR1 is ENHRY, CDR2 SYGVKD, per germline. CDR3 length equals 13 residues. V dropped 0 bases and J dropped 10 bases, with 12 bases sitting between them. The CDR3 sequence is CAISESPGEVQYF. CDR3 DNA sequence: TGTGCCATCAGTGAGTCCCCGGGGGAGGTCCAGTACTTC.

The V call is TRBV6-1, the J call TRBJ2-3, with D possibly TRBD1 on 5 matching bases. The CDR3 loop spans 13 amino acids. V was clipped by 6 bases and J by 2 bases, with 9 bases between them. Germline CDR1 reads MNHNS; CDR2 reads SASEGT. The CDR3 DNA reads TGTGCCAGCAGGCAGACAGCCACAGATACGCAGTATTTT. It translates to CASRQTATDTQYF.

This clonotype was found many times. The chain carries TRBV5-1 and TRBJ2-2; TRBD2 matches 11 bases. After removal of 3 bases from V and 7 bases from J, the junction contained 5 bases not matched to a gene. The CDR3 loop spans 15 amino acids. Germline V gene data show CDR1 as SGHRS and CDR2 as YFSETQ. This CDR3 is CASSSTSGSIGELFF. Here the CDR3 DNA reads TGCGCCAGCAGCTCTACTAGCGGGAGTATCGGGGAGCTGTTTTTT.

J is TRBJ1-6 and V is TRBV20-1; TRBD1 matches 9 bases. CDR3 size: 14 residues. V lost 4 bases and J lost 8; bases outside the gene matches: 6. The germline gives CDR1 DFQATT, CDR2 SNEGSKA (reference sequence). The CDR3 DNA is TGCAGTGCTATGTCCCGGGACAGGGATTCACCCCTCCACTTT. Protein product: CSAMSRDRDSPLHF.

The chain employs TRBV7-2 and TRBJ2-1, with D perhaps TRBD1 (5 bases). Germline CDR1 reads SGHTA; CDR2 reads FQGNSA. V was clipped by 1 base and J by 12 bases, with 19 bases between them. The CDR3 loop spans 15 amino acids. CDR3 DNA sequence: TGTGCCAGCAGCTTAGGGCTGGGGCTTCTTATGAGGCAGTTCTTC. This translates into CASSLGLGLLMRQFF.